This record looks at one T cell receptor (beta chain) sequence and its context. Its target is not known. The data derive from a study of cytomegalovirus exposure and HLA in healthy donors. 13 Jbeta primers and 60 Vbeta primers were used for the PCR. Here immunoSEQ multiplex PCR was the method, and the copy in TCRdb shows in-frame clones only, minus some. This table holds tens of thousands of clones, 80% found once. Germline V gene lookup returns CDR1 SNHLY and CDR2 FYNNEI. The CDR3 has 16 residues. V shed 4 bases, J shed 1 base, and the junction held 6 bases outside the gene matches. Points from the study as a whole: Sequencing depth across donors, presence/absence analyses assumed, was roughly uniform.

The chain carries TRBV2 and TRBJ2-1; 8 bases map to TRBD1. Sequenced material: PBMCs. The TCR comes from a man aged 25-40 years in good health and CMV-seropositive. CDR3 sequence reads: CASSVGQGVSYNEQFF. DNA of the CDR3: TGTGCCAGCAGTGTAGGACAGGGTGTTTCCTACAATGAGCAGTTCTTC.